This TCR beta chain appears in the sequencing data of a study of T cells in Graves' hyperthyroidism and ophthalmopathy. Trimming left V 0 bases short and J 4 bases short, with 12 bases between. Germline V gives CDR1 MGHRA, CDR2 YSYEKL. This CDR3 contains 15 residues. From RNA transcripts, TCR beta CDR3 regions were amplified. Initially, a first-round RT-PCR of the TCR CDR3 employed the HTBI primer set. Each CDR3 protein gets one entry after TCRdb re-called the multiplex PCR reads with MiXCR. Among approximately 300,000 distinct CDR3 sequences listed, over 15% were seen once. In its sample, this clonotype was seen a few times.

This TCR was recovered from a woman aged 60-75 years with Graves' ophthalmopathy. Sequences were obtained from blood. The chain carries TRBV4-1 and TRBJ1-2; D gene ambiguous. The CDR3 loop reads CASSQDPQAIYGYTF. CDR3 sequence (DNA): TGCGCCAGCAGCCAAGATCCCCAGGCGATCTATGGCTACACCTTC.